Listed below are T cell receptor beta chains from one sample, sequenced in a study of control samples from healthy donors and cancer patients. TCRdb's table, derived via immunoSEQ multiplex PCR, lists solely in-frame clones and lacks some. The sample consists of roughly 120,000 clones, approximately 90% of them appearing once. The sequencing input was blood. The receptors stem from a young woman in good health. Both conserved end residues are trimmed from each CDR3. A D gene is named only where the DNA matches it firmly.

j_gene	v_gene	d_gene	CDR3aa
TRBJ2-5	TRBV7-2	.	ASSFPGQETQY
TRBJ2-4	TRBV28	TRBD1	ASSPGGMAKNIQY
TRBJ2-7	TRBV19	.	ASSPGNLPTYEQY
TRBJ1-6	TRBV9	TRBD1	ASSVGQSNSLLH
TRBJ2-3	TRBV7-9	TRBD2	ASSKGLAGTDTQY
TRBJ2-7	TRBV6-2/TRBV6-3	.	ASSYSAVYEQY
TRBJ2-2	TRBV5-1	TRBD2	ASSLARTSRWTGELF
TRBJ1-3	TRBV18	.	ASSPIRDSGNTIY
TRBJ2-5	TRBV19	.	ASSQPAEQETQY
TRBJ2-1	TRBV7-6	.	ASSPSPEPYNEQF
TRBJ1-5	TRBV19	.	ASSIGLRGNQPQH
TRBJ2-3	TRBV6-5	TRBD2	ASSYLTSGGSRTQY
TRBJ1-2	TRBV10-3	.	AISESGLGYT
TRBJ1-2	TRBV28	.	ASSLADSYGYT
TRBJ1-1	TRBV5-6	.	ASSADYTEAF
TRBJ2-3	TRBV19	.	ASSMGPPLRTTDTQY
TRBJ2-7	TRBV5-6	TRBD2	ASSLRTSGRYEQY
TRBJ2-1	TRBV3-1/TRBV3-2	.	ASRGGTGWGYNEQF
TRBJ2-2	TRBV15	.	ATSTEGRTGELF
TRBJ2-1	TRBV28	.	ASSWRYNEQF
TRBJ2-3	TRBV28	TRBD2	ATRGFAGGLATQY
TRBJ2-3	TRBV28	.	ASGLGGRADTQY
TRBJ2-1	TRBV7-3	TRBD2	ASSRLAGGRLSSYNEQF
TRBJ2-7	TRBV7-2	.	ASSDPDGPTPYEQY
TRBJ2-2	TRBV28	.	ASRANTGELF
TRBJ2-3	TRBV10-2	TRBD2	ASSDGLAGGTDTQY
TRBJ2-3	TRBV3-1/TRBV3-2	.	ASSQLRGPQY
TRBJ2-2	TRBV19	.	ASVRGGRDTGELF
TRBJ1-2	TRBV7-9	.	ASSLGSGYGYT
TRBJ2-5	TRBV5-1	TRBD1	ASSFYGPGGQETQY
TRBJ2-7	TRBV7-2	.	ASSFGAGRYEQY
TRBJ1-1	TRBV28	.	ASSLRGEAF
TRBJ1-1	TRBV6-5	TRBD1	ASSTTGGTEAF
TRBJ2-1	TRBV9	.	ASSVLHSSVSYNEQF
TRBJ2-1	TRBV28	TRBD2	ASRPRGVPHNEQF
TRBJ2-2	TRBV2	TRBD1	ASTGQGVANTGELF
TRBJ1-4	TRBV6-2/TRBV6-3	.	ASSYGPGRSGEKLF
TRBJ2-5	TRBV7-9	TRBD2	ASSKTGAGGPQETQY
TRBJ2-1	TRBV28	.	ASRARGNEQF
TRBJ2-1	TRBV24-1	.	ATSARTGRRYNEQF
TRBJ2-5	TRBV2	TRBD1	ASYFAQDRVVGETQY
TRBJ2-5	TRBV14	.	ASSQVLETQY
TRBJ2-1	TRBV3-1/TRBV3-2	.	ASSQGNGSYNEQF
TRBJ2-3	TRBV28	TRBD1	ASTPYPGQGSPDTQY
TRBJ2-5	TRBV23-1	.	ASTPGGRRETQY
TRBJ1-1	TRBV13	TRBD1	ASSLESTGGWNTEAF
TRBJ2-7	TRBV11-1	TRBD1	ASSLDRTGVGEQY
TRBJ2-2	TRBV19	.	ASSKLRDKNTGELF
TRBJ1-5	TRBV15	.	ATSRDLGTLSQPQH